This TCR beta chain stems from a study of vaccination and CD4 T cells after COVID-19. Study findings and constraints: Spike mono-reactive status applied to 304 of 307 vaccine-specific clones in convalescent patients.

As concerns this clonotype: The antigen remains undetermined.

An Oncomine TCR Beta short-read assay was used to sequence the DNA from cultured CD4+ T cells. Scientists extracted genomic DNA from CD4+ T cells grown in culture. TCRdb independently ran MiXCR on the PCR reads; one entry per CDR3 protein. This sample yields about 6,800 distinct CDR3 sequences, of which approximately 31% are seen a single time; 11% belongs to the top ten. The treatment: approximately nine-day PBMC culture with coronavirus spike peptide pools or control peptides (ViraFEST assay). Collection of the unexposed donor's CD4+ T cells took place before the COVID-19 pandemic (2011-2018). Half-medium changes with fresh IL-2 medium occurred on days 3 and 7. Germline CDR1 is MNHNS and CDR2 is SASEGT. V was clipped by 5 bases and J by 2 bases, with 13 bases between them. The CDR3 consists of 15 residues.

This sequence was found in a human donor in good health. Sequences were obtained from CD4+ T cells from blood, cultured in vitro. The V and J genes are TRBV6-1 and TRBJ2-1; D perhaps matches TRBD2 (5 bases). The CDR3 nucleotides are TGTGCCAGCAGTCCCACGTCTAGCACCTACAATGAGCAGTTCTTC. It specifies CASSPTSSTYNEQFF.